These 22 T cell receptor delta chains were sequenced from one sample in a study of gamma-delta T cells after stem cell transplantation. TCRdb reanalysed the RT-PCR reads with CATT. This sample has 1,500 to 2,000 delta-chain clones, with about 2.3% found just once. The material sequenced was gamma-delta T cells. The receptors were sampled from a human donor. It is not recorded whose cells these are; they may come from a transplant donor.

In this sample, this clone turned up a few times. The chain recombines TRDV2 with TRDJ1, with 10 nucleotides matching TRDD3. Losses at the gene ends were 4 bases for V and 0 bases for J; bases not matched to a gene: 19. The CDR3 extends over 20 amino acids. CDR1 GEAIGNYY and CDR2 EKD come from the germline V gene. CDR3 nucleotide sequence: TGTGCCTGTGATAAAGTGACCGTACTGGGGGATTTTAGGTACACCGATAAACTCATCTTT. As protein: CACDKVTVLGDFRYTDKLIF.

Within the sample, this clone is medium-sized. A much larger clone sits a single nucleotide away, making a read error possible. The chain uses TRDV2 and TRDJ1; D remains ambiguous. The CDR3 sequence is 14 residues long. The germline CDR1 and CDR2 sequences are GEAIGNYY and EKD. The CDR3 nucleotides are TGTGCCTGTGACAGTCTGTCGTACACCGATAACCTCATCTTT. Protein: CACDSLSYTDNLIF.

This clone was seen repeatedly, ten times or more. This chain links TRDV2 with TRDJ1; 10 positions agree with TRDD3. Germline V gene sequence: CDR1 GEAIGNYY, CDR2 EKD. V shed 2 bases, J shed 0 bases, and the junction held 5 bases outside the gene matches. The CDR3 runs 16 residues. CDR3 sequence reads: CACDKLGDRYTDKLIF. The CDR3, as DNA: TGTGCCTGTGACAAACTGGGGGATCGATACACCGATAAACTCATCTTT.

This clone was observed a handful of times. This is likely an artifact of a read error, given a far larger clone one base away. This sample includes further DNA sequences coding for the same CDR3. The chain links TRDV2 to TRDJ1, with 11 bases matching TRDD3. CDR1 GEAIGNYY and CDR2 EKD come from the germline V gene. V was pared by 1 base and J by 6 bases, with 12 bases of the junction left unmatched. The CDR3 sequence is 17 residues long. The DNA of the CDR3 is TGTGCCTGTGACACTGTGGAACTGGGGGATAAGCCCTATAAACTCATCTTT. Its translation is CACDTVELGDKPYKLIF.

As regards this clone: The protein TCRdb gives is from a much larger clone and does not agree with this DNA's translation at residue 9, likely a read error; the protein shown here comes from the DNA. J is TRDJ1 and V is TRDV2; no definite D call. This CDR3 is built from 15 residues. Looked up from germline, CDR1 is GEAIGNYY and CDR2 is EKD. Trimming left V 1 base short and J 3 bases short, with 14 bases between. The chain's CDR3 is CACDTVGDYSDKLIF. CDR3 nucleotides: TGTGCCTGTGACACGGTAGGAGACTACTCCGATAAACTCATCTTT.

Ten or more counts support this clone. TCRdb pairs this DNA with a much larger clone's protein that differs at residue 3, likely a read error; the protein shown was translated from the DNA. The chain recombines TRDV2 with TRDJ1, with 7 positions matching TRDD3. The CDR3 has 14 residues. Germline values: CDR1 GEAIGNYY, CDR2 EKD. CDR3 in amino acids: CARDTLGVDDKLIF. In DNA form, the CDR3 reads TGTGCCCGTGACACTCTGGGGGTTGATGATAAACTCATCTTT.

This clone was seen more than once but under ten times. A single base is all that separates this from a far larger clone, so a read error is likely. The sample has other DNA sequences that encode this CDR3 too. The CDR3: CACDTLQLQTDKLIF. For the CDR3, the DNA is TGTGCCTGTGACACTCTGCAATTGCAGACTGATAAACTCATCTTT. The chain recombines TRDV2 with TRDJ1, with D hard to call. Per germline, CDR1 GEAIGNYY and CDR2 EKD. The CDR3 extends over 15 amino acids. V was trimmed by 1 base and J by 5 bases, leaving 16 bases between them.

By share, this clone ranks as medium-sized (0.01 to 0.1%). This likely came from a read error, as a far larger clone is one base away. At the DNA level, this CDR3 is encoded by other sequences in the same sample as well. CDR3 protein: CACDALLGDTRGTDKLIF. The CDR3, as DNA: TGTGCCTGCGACGCCCTACTGGGGGATACGCGAGGGACCGATAAACTCATCTTT. The rearrangement links TRDV2 to TRDJ1, with 13 bases that match TRDD3. The CDR3 spans 18 residues. Germline CDR1 reads GEAIGNYY; CDR2 reads EKD. The V segment lost 7 bases and the J segment 2 bases; nucleotides outside the gene matches: 15.

This clone has just a few counts. Translating this DNA gives a protein that differs at residue 13 from the TCRdb one, which belongs to a much larger clone; a read error is likely, and the protein shown is this translation. This rearrangement joins TRDV2 to TRDJ1; TRDD3 aligns across 10 bases. Germline CDR1 is GEAIGNYY and CDR2 is EKD. This CDR3 spans 18 amino acids. The V segment lost 1 base and the J segment 3 bases; nucleotides outside the gene matches: 13. CDR3 in DNA: TGTGCCTGTGACACTGTACTCGGGGGATACGGGTCCGCCGATAAACTCATCTTT. This gives the protein CACDTVLGGYGSADKLIF.

This clone was counted a few times. One base separates it from a far larger clone, so it is likely a read error. The same CDR3 also results from other DNA sequences found in this sample. The chain has TRDV2 and TRDJ1, with 10 bases identical to TRDD3. This CDR3 region has 17 residues. The germline gives CDR1 GEAIGNYY, CDR2 EKD. Here the CDR3 reads CACDPLLGDRGADKLIF. The CDR3 nucleotides are TGTGCTTGTGACCCTCTACTGGGGGATCGTGGCGCCGATAAACTCATCTTT.

This clone showed up just a few times. The TCRdb protein comes from a much larger clone and disagrees with this DNA's translation at residue 5, likely due to a read error; the protein given here is derived from the DNA. This chain uses TRDV2 with TRDJ1, with 12 bases lining up with TRDD3. The CDR3 is 14 amino acids. V lost 1 base and J lost 11; bases outside the gene matches: 7. Germline V gene lookup returns CDR1 GEAIGNYY and CDR2 EKD. The CDR3 DNA reads TGTGCCTGTGACACTCTGGGGGATACGGTAGAGCTCATCTTT. This codes for CACDTLGDTVELIF.

This clone was seen a handful of times. The likely explanation is a read error, given a far larger clone one base away. Other DNA sequences in the sample encode the same CDR3. The chain couples TRDV2 to TRDJ1, with 11 bases that match TRDD3. CDR3 size: 18 residues. Germline CDR1 is GEAIGNYY and CDR2 is EKD. The CDR3 spells CACDTLGDTTLYTDKLIF. CDR3 nucleotides: TGTGCCTGTGACACGCTGGGGGATACCACACTGTACACTGATAAACTCATCTTT.

Comment on this clone: The amino acid sequence in TCRdb belongs to a much larger clone and departs from this DNA's translation at residue 2, likely a sequencing read error; the sequence shown is translated from the DNA. The J gene is TRDJ1, the V gene TRDV2; 7 bases map to TRDD3. This CDR3 has 14 amino acids. Per the germline V gene, CDR1 is GEAIGNYY and CDR2 is EKD. CDR3 nucleotides: TGTTCCTGTGACACTCTGGGGGTTGATGATAAACTCATCTTT. It yields the protein CSCDTLGVDDKLIF.

On this clone: With a far larger clone one base away, a read error is the likely cause. This specimen includes other DNA sequences encoding the same CDR3. The V gene is TRDV2, the J gene TRDJ1; D perhaps matches TRDD3 (5 bases). The CDR3 has 18 residues. Germline values: CDR1 GEAIGNYY, CDR2 EKD. Deletions cut 1 base from V and 1 base from J, with 21 bases between. The CDR3 here is CACDTVLGGYGSTDKLIF. The CDR3 nucleotides read TGTGCCTGTGACACTGTACTCGGGGGTTACGGGTCCACCGATAAACTCATCTTT.

The gene calls are TRDV2 and TRDJ1; TRDD3 matches 8 bases. The CDR3 consists of 17 residues. V shed 0 bases, J shed 0 bases, and the junction held 8 bases outside the gene matches. Germline V gene data show CDR1 as GEAIGNYY and CDR2 as EKD. In DNA, the CDR3 is TGTGCCTGTGACACCGTTCAGGGTGGGGGATACACCGATAAACTCATCTTT. This codes for CACDTVQGGGYTDKLIF.

This chain joins TRDV2 and TRDJ1; 12 bases fit TRDD3. Trimming took 0 bases from V and 3 from J; bases not matched to a gene: 10. CDR3 size: 18 residues. Germline assignment: CDR1 GEAIGNYY and CDR2 EKD. CDR3 DNA: TGTGCCTGTGACACCGTAAGGCTGGGGGATACGCGTTCCGATAAACTCATCTTT. It is translated as CACDTVRLGDTRSDKLIF.

In this sample, this clone turned up a few times. The mismatch at residue 21 between this DNA's translation and the TCRdb protein of a much larger clone likely reflects a read error; the protein shown is translated from the DNA. This rearrangement joins TRDV2 to TRDJ3, with TRDD3 identical over 9 bases. This CDR3 contains 23 residues. Germline V gives CDR1 GEAIGNYY, CDR2 EKD. CDR3 in DNA: TGTGCCTGTGACTCCCCTCCTACGGCCTCTGGGGGATTACCCTCCTGGGACACCCGACAGACGTTTTTC. It is translated as CACDSPPTASGGLPSWDTRQTFF.

Comment on this clone: TCRdb has a much larger clone's protein, which differs at residue 13 from the translation of this DNA, likely because of a read error; what is shown is the protein translated from the DNA. The rearrangement links TRDV2 to TRDJ1; 7 bases are a match to TRDD3. The DNA end is more similar to TRDJ2, so the J call may be wrong. Germline V gene sequence: CDR1 GEAIGNYY, CDR2 EKD. The CDR3 contains 14 residues. Here the CDR3 DNA reads TGTGCCTGTGACACTCTGGGGGTTGATGATAAACTCTTCTTT. Protein sequence: CACDTLGVDDKLFF.

To note about this clone: The protein TCRdb gives is from a much larger clone and does not agree with this DNA's translation at residue 5, likely a read error; the protein shown here comes from the DNA. The chain employs TRDV2 and TRDJ1; 8 bases agree with TRDD3. V gave up 5 bases and J gave up 0 bases; unmatched junction bases: 4. Germline CDR1 reads GEAIGNYY; CDR2 reads EKD. The CDR3 is 14 amino acids. In DNA, the CDR3 is TGTGCCTGTGTGCTACTGGGGGACACCGATAAACTCATCTTT. This gives the protein CACVLLGDTDKLIF.

This clone was observed many times. Other DNA sequences from this sample encode an identical CDR3 as well. The CDR3 DNA follows: TGTGCCTGTGACACTCTACTGGGGGATACGCGAGGGACCGATAAACTCATCTTT. Protein product: CACDTLLGDTRGTDKLIF. This sequence joins TRDV2 and TRDJ1; 13 bases match TRDD3. The CDR3 length is 18 residues. After removal of 1 base from V and 2 bases from J, the junction contained 9 bases not matched to a gene. CDR1 and CDR2 (germline): GEAIGNYY, EKD.

This clone was seen more than once but under ten times. The protein given by TCRdb reflects a much larger clone and differs at residue 13 from this DNA's translation, likely from a read error; the protein shown is the DNA's translation. The J gene is TRDJ1, the V gene TRDV2; 11 positions match TRDD3. Unmatched junction bases numbered 12, after V lost 1 base and J lost 3 bases. Germline CDR1 reads GEAIGNYY; CDR2 reads EKD. This CDR3 region has 18 residues. The CDR3 reads CACDTLGDTTLYADKLIF. The DNA of the CDR3 is TGTGCCTGTGACACGCTGGGGGATACCACACTGTACGCCGATAAACTCATCTTT.

As to this clone: This sequence is one base from a far larger clone and is likely a read error. Other DNA sequences in the sample encode the same CDR3. J is TRDJ1 and V is TRDV2; 9 bases agree with TRDD3. CDR1 GEAIGNYY and CDR2 EKD come from the germline V gene. The CDR3 extends over 15 amino acids. V dropped 0 bases and J dropped 5; count of bases not matched to a gene: 6. The CDR3 coding sequence is TGTGCCTGTGACACCATAGGGGATACGCCTGATAAACTCATCTTT. This gives the protein CACDTIGDTPDKLIF.